This TCR beta chain was documented in a study of T-cell memory formation after mild COVID-19. Study-level background: Among the donors, TCR clusters were largely specific to each donor. Findings and caveats of the study: CD4+ contracting clones lay mainly in CM and EM, CD8+ ones in EMRA. The appearance of some responding clones in pre-infection memory suggested that cross-reactive memory joined.

Comment on this clonotype: Its antigen is undetermined.

The CDR3 runs to 17 residues. Trimming pared 3 bases from V and 2 bases from J, leaving 14 bases between. Germline assignment: CDR1 SEHNR and CDR2 FQNEAQ (reference sequence). Amplification by 5'RACE using constant-segment primers produced TCR alpha and TCR beta cDNA libraries that carried sample barcodes and UMIs. TCRdb processed the 5' RACE reads anew with MiXCR; each CDR3 protein has one entry. The table has fewer than 200,000 distinct CDR3 sequences, 10% to 15% seen once. The clonotype was recovered from a man between 18 and 29 years old who had mild COVID-19 (a few samples of this study predate the infection). Cell type and time point are not known. Specimen: PBMCs or a T cell subset sorted from them (not recorded which). The chain joins TRBV7-9 to TRBJ2-6, with a tentative D call TRBD2 (6 bases). The CDR3 loop is CASSFQEGRPGANVLTF. For the CDR3, the DNA is TGTGCCAGCAGCTTTCAGGAAGGGAGGCCTGGGGCCAACGTCCTGACTTTC.